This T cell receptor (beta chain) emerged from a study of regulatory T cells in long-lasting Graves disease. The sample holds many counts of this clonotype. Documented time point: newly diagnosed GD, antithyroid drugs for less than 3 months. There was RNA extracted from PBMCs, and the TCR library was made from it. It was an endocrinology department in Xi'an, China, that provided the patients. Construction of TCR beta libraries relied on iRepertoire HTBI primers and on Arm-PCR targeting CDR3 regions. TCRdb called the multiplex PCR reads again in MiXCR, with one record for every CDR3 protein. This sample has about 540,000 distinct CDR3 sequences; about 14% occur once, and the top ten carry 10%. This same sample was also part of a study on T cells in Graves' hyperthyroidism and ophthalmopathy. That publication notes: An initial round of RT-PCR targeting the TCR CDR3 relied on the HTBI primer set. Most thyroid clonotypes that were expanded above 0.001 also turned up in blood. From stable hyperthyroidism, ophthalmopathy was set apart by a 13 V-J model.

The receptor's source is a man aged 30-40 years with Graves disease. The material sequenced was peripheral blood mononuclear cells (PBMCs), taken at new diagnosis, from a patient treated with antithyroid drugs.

The CDR3 reads CASSLIAGAAGEQFF. In DNA, the CDR3 is TGTGCCAGCAGCTTAATAGCGGGAGCCGCTGGTGAGCAGTTCTTC. This chain uses TRBV11-2 with TRBJ2-1, with TRBD2 matching over 9 bases. The CDR3 consists of 15 residues. In germline, CDR1 is SGHAT, CDR2 FQNNGV. J was trimmed by 9 bases and V by 2 bases; bases with no gene match: 8.